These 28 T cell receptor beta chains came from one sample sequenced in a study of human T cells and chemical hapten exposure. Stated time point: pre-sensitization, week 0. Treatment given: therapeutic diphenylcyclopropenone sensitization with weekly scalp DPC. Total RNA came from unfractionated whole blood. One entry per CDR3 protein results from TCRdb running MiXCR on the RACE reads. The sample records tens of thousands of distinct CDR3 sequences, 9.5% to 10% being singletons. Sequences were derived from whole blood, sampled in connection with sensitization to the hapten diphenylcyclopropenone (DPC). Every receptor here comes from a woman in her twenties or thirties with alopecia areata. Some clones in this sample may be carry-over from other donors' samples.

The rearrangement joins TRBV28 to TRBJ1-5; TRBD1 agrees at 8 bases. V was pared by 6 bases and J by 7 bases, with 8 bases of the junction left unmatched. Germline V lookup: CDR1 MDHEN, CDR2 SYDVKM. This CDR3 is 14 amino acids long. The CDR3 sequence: CASRIGQGGQPQHF. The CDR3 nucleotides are TGTGCCAGCAGAATCGGACAGGGAGGACAGCCCCAGCATTTT.

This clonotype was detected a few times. The CDR3 sequence: CASRRTGTGNEQYF. CDR3 in DNA: TGTGCCAGCAGACGAACCGGGACAGGGAACGAGCAGTACTTC. V and J are TRBV6-6 and TRBJ2-7; 9 bases fit TRBD1. The germline CDR1 and CDR2 sequences are MNHNY and SVGAGI (reference sequence). V shed 6 bases and J 5 bases; nucleotides not matched to a gene: 8. The length of the CDR3 is 14 residues.

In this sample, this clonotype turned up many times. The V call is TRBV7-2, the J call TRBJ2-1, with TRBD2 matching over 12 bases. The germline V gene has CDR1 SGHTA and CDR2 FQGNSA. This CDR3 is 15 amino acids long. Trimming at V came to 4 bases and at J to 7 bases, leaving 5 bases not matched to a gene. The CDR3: CASSSTSGGPNEQFF. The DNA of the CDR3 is TGTGCCAGCAGCTCGACTAGCGGGGGTCCTAATGAGCAGTTCTTC.

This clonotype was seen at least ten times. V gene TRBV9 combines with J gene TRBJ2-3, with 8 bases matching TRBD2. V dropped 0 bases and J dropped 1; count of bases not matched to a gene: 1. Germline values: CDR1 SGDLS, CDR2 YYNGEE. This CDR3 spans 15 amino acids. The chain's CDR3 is CASSVGRGGTDTQYF. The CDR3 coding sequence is TGTGCCAGCAGCGTAGGGCGGGGGGGCACAGATACGCAGTATTTT.

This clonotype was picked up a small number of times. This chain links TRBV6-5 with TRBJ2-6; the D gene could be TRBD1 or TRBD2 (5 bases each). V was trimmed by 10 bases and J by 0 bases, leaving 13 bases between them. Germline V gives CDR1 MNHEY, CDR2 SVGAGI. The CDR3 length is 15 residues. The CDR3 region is CATGALRSGANVLTF. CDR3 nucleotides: TGTGCCACCGGGGCACTCCGCTCTGGGGCCAACGTCCTGACTTTC.

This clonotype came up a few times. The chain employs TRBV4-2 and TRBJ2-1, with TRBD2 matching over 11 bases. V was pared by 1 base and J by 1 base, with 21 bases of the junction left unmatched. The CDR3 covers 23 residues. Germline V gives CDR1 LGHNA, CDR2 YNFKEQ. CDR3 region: CASSQAQGRPSGGSGSSYNEQFF. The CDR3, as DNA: TGTGCCAGCAGCCAAGCCCAGGGAAGGCCTAGCGGGGGGAGCGGGTCGTCCTACAATGAGCAGTTCTTC.

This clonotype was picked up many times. In DNA form, the CDR3 reads TGTGCCAGCAGCTTAGTCTGGCAGGGAGACTCACCCCTCCACTTT. It codes for CASSLVWQGDSPLHF. V is TRBV7-2 and J is TRBJ1-6, with D possibly TRBD1 on 5 matching bases. Per the germline V gene, CDR1 is SGHTA and CDR2 is FQGNSA. Deletions cut 1 base from V and 10 bases from J, with 14 bases between. The CDR3 runs 15 residues. The entire variable domain, with the rest obtained from reference TRBV7-2 and TRBJ1-6, is as follows: GAGVSQSPSNKVTEKGKDVELRCDPISGHTALYWYRQSLGQGLEFLIYFQGNSAPDKSGLPSDRFSAERTGGSVSTLTIQRTQQEDSAVYLCASSLVWQGDSPLHFGNGTRLTVT.

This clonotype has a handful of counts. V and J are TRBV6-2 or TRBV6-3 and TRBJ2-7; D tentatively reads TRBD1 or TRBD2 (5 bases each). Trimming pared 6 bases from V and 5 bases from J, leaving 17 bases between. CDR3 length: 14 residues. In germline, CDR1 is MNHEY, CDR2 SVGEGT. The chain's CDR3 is CASRTGRGRDEQYF. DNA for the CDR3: TGTGCCAGCAGAACCGGTCGGGGCAGGGACGAGCAGTACTTC.

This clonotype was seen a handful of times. CDR3 protein: CATSRGVSDQPQHF. CDR3 DNA: TGTGCCACCAGCAGAGGGGTCAGCGATCAGCCCCAGCATTTT. The gene calls are TRBV15 and TRBJ1-5, with D hard to call. Trimming removed 1 base at V and 5 bases at J, with 9 bases between. Germline V gives CDR1 LNHNV, CDR2 YYDKDF (reference sequence). The CDR3 spans 14 residues.

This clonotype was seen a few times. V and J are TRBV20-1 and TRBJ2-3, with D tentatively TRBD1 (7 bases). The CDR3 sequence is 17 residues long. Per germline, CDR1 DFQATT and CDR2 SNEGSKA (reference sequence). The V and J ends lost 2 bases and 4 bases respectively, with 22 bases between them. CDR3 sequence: CSARPMRGLGGSDTQYF. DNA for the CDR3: TGCAGTGCTAGACCCATGAGGGGGCTGGGGGGATCAGATACGCAGTATTTT.

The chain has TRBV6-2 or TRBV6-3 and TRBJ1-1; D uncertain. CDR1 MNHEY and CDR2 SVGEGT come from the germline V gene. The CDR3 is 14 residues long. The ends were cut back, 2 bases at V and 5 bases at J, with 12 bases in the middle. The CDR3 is CASSYRLEATEAFF. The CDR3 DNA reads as TGTGCCAGCAGTTACAGGCTGGAGGCAACTGAAGCTTTCTTT.

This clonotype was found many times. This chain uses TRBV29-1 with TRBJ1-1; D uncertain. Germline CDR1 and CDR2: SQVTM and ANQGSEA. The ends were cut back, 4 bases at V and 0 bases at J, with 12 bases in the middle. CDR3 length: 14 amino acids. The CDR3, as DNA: TGCAGCGTTGCGGCTGGTGGCATGAACACTGAAGCTTTCTTT. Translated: CSVAAGGMNTEAFF.

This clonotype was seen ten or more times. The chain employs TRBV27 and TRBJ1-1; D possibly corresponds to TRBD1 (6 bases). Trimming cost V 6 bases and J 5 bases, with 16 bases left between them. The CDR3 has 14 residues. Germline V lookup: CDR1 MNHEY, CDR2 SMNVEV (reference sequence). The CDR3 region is CASRDRNSRTEAFF. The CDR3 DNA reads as TGTGCCAGCAGAGACAGGAACTCGAGGACTGAAGCTTTCTTT.

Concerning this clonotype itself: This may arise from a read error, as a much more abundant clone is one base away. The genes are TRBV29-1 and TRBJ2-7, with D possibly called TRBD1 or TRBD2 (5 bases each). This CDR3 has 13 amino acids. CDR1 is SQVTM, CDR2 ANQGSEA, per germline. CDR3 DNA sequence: TGCAGCGCCGGGACGACCAAGTCTTACGAGCAGAACTTC. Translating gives CSAGTTKSYEQNF.

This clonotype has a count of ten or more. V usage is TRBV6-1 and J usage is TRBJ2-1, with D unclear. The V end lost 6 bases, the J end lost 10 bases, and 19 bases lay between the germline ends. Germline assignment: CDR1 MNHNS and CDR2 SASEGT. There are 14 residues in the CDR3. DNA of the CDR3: TGTGCCAGCAGAGCACAAGTAACAGTTGGGGAGCAGTTCTTC. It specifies CASRAQVTVGEQFF.

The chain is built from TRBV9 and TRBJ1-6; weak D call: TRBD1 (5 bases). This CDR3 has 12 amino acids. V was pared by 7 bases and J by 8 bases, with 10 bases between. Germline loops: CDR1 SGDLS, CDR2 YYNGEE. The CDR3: CASGGADSPLHF. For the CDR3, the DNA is TGTGCCAGCGGAGGGGCTGATTCACCCCTCCACTTT.

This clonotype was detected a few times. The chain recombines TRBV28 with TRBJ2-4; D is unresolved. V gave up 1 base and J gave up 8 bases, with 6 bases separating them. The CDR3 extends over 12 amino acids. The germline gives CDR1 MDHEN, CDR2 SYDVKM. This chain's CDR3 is CASSLLGYIQYF. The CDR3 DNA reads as TGTGCCAGCAGTTTATTAGGGTACATTCAGTACTTC.

CDR3 loop: CASSYLGKDQPQHF. Written as DNA, the CDR3 is TGTGCCAGCAGTTATTTAGGAAAGGATCAGCCCCAGCATTTT. The chain employs TRBV6-5 and TRBJ1-5; D ambiguous. Germline lookup yields CDR1 MNHEY and CDR2 SVGAGI. V lost 3 bases and J 5 bases, leaving 11 bases between the germline ends. CDR3 size: 14 residues.

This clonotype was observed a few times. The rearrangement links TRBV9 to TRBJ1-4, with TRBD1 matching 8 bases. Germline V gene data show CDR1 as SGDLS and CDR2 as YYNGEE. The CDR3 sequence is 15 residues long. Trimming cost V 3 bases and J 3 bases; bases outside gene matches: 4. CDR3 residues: CASSAQGAANEKLFF. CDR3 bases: TGTGCCAGCAGCGCGCAGGGGGCGGCTAATGAAAAACTGTTTTTT.

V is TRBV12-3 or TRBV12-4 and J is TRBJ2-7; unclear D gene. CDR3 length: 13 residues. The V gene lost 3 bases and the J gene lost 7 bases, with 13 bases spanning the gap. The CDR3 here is CASSFTRSKEQYF. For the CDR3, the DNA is TGTGCCAGCAGTTTTACGCGGAGTAAGGAGCAGTACTTC.

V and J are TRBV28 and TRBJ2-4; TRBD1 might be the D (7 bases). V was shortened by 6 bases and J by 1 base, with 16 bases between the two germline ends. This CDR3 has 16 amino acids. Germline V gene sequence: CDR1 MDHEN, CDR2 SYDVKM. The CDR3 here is CASSRQGGRAKNIQYF. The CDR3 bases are TGTGCCAGCAGCAGGCAGGGGGGTAGGGCCAAAAACATTCAGTACTTC.

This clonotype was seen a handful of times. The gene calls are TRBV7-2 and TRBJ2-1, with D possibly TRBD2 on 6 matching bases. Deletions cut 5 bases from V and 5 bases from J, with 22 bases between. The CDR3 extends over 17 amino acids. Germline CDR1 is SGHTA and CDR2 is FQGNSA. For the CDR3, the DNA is TGTGCCAGCAGCCCACTACAGCTAGGCGGGGAAGACAATGAGCAGTTCTTC. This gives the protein CASSPLQLGGEDNEQFF.

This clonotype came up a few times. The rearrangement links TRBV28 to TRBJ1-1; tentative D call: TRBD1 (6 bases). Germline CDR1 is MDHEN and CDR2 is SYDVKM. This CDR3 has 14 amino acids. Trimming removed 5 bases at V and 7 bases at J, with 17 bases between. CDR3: CASSPAQGFGEAFF. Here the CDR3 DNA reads TGTGCCAGCAGTCCAGCCCAGGGGTTCGGTGAAGCTTTCTTT.

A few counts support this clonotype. The CDR3 DNA sequence: TGCGCCAGCAGCGGCAAACAGGAGACCGGGATAGACATTCAGTACTTC. As protein: CASSGKQETGIDIQYF. The chain has TRBV5-1 and TRBJ2-4, with D possibly being TRBD1 or TRBD2 (5 bases each). The V end was cut by 4 bases, the J end by 8 bases, with 22 bases between. Germline values: CDR1 SGHRS, CDR2 YFSETQ. The CDR3 covers 16 residues.

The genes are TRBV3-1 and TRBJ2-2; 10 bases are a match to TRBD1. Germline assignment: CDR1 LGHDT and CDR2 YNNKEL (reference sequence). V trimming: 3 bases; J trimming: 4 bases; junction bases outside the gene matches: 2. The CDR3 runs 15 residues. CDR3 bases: TGTGCCAGCAGCCACGGACAGGGGGTCACCGGGGAGCTGTTTTTT. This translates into CASSHGQGVTGELFF.

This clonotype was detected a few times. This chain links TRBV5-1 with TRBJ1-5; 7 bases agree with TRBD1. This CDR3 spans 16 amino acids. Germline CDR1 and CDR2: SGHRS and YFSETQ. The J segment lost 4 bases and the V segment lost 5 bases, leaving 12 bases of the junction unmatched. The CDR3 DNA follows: TGCGCCAGCAGTTTCCTACCAGGGGGTTATAATCAGCCCCAGCATTTT. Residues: CASSFLPGGYNQPQHF.

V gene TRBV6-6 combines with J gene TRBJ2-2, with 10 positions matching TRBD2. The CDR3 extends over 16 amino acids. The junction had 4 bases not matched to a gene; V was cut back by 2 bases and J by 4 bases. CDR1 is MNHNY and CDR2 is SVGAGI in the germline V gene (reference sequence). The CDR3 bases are TGTGCCAGCAGTTACAGACTAGCGGGTAGCACCGGGGAGCTGTTTTTT. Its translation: CASSYRLAGSTGELFF.

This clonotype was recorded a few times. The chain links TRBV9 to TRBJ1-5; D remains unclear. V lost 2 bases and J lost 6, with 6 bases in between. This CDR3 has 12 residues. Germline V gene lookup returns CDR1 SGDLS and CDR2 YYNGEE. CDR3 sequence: CASSVLSQPQHF. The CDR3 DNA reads TGTGCCAGCAGCGTTTTGTCTCAGCCCCAGCATTTT.